The 30 T cell receptor beta chains given below trace back to one sample, sequenced in a study of CD8 T cells in Susac syndrome. The RNA, roughly 0.5 to 1 ug, was put through reverse transcription using random hexamers. One entry per CDR3 protein, called by TCRdb with MiXCR from the immunoSEQ multiplex PCR reads. The table lists over 95,000 distinct CDR3 sequences, roughly 91% of them singletons. The sequencing sample was made of CD4+ T cells from PBMCs. These receptors all come from a human donor in good health.

The chain joins TRBV5-1 to TRBJ1-5; no reliable D call. The CDR3 totals 14 residues. CDR1 is SGHRS, CDR2 YFSETQ, per germline. V shed 0 bases and J shed 3 bases, with 7 bases lying between them. The CDR3 protein is CASSLDGINQPQHF. The CDR3 region has the DNA TGCGCCAGCAGCTTGGACGGTATCAATCAGCCCCAGCATTTT.

The sample holds one count of this clonotype. The chain carries TRBV5-6 and TRBJ1-1, with D unresolved. The CDR3 is 14 residues long. Germline V gives CDR1 SGHDT, CDR2 YYEEEE. V was shortened by 2 bases and J by 1 base, with 9 bases between the two germline ends. CDR3 protein: CASSFPWGNTEAFF. In DNA form, the CDR3 reads TGTGCCAGCAGCTTCCCCTGGGGGAACACTGAAGCTTTCTTT.

This chain connects TRBV28 to TRBJ1-1; no definite D call. The CDR3 loop spans 13 amino acids. The ends were cut back, 6 bases at V and 0 bases at J, with 8 bases in the middle. The germline gives CDR1 MDHEN, CDR2 SYDVKM. The CDR3 sequence is CASSRTMNTEAFF. The CDR3 bases are TGTGCCAGCAGCCGCACCATGAACACTGAAGCTTTCTTT.

The chain recombines TRBV7-2 with TRBJ2-3; 10 nucleotides line up with TRBD2. This CDR3 region has 15 residues. Losses at the gene ends were 2 bases for V and 4 bases for J; bases not matched to a gene: 3. CDR1 is SGHTA and CDR2 is FQGNSA in the germline V gene. CDR3 in amino acids: CASSLSGGAADTQYF. As DNA, the CDR3 is TGTGCCAGCAGCTTAAGCGGGGGGGCCGCAGATACGCAGTATTTT.

The count of this clonotype is one. The chain recombines TRBV7-2 with TRBJ1-2; D unresolved. This CDR3 has 12 residues. In germline, CDR1 is SGHTA, CDR2 FQGNSA. V lost 1 base and J lost 6, with 6 bases in between. The CDR3 loop is CASSLVSHGYTF. As DNA, the CDR3 is TGTGCCAGCAGCTTAGTCTCCCATGGCTACACCTTC.

V is TRBV3-1 and J is TRBJ2-5, with 16 bases that match TRBD2. Trimming removed 4 bases from V and 7 bases from J; junction bases left unmatched: 9. This CDR3 is built from 17 residues. Germline-derived CDR1 and CDR2 are LGHDT and YNNKEL (reference sequence). The chain's CDR3 is CASSPTGTSGRAATQYF. CDR3 coding DNA: TGTGCCAGCAGCCCTACCGGGACTAGCGGGAGGGCGGCGACCCAGTACTTC.

The rearrangement uses TRBV27 and TRBJ1-5; D is unresolved. The germline V gene has CDR1 MNHEY and CDR2 SMNVEV (reference sequence). Trimming removed 0 bases from V and 4 bases from J, with 10 bases in between. There are 15 residues in the CDR3. As DNA, the CDR3 is TGTGCCAGCAGTTTATCGACGGGTCGGAATCAGCCCCAGCATTTT. This sequence encodes CASSLSTGRNQPQHF.

The chain has TRBV29-1 and TRBJ2-3; 7 nucleotides agree with TRBD2. Germline V gene sequence: CDR1 SQVTM, CDR2 ANQGSEA. The CDR3 consists of 14 residues. J lost 7 bases, V lost 4 bases, and 11 bases had no gene match. The CDR3 region has the DNA TGCAGCGTTGTCCCTAGCGGAGAGGCAAATACGCAGTATTTT. This translates into CSVVPSGEANTQYF.

V gene TRBV20-1 combines with J gene TRBJ1-5; no clear D. Germline V gives CDR1 DFQATT, CDR2 SNEGSKA (reference sequence). The CDR3 has 12 residues. The V gene lost 3 bases and the J gene lost 0 bases, with 3 bases spanning the gap. DNA for the CDR3: TGCAGTGCTAGGGATAGCAATCAGCCCCAGCATTTT. It encodes CSARDSNQPQHF.

The J gene is TRBJ2-1, the V gene TRBV6-2 or TRBV6-3; no firm D call. In germline, CDR1 is MNHEY, CDR2 SVGEGT. The CDR3 is 14 amino acids. Trimming stripped 8 bases from V and 5 bases from J, with 16 bases between. The CDR3 nucleotides are TGTGCCAGCGCGGCGGATCTTGATAACAATGAGCAGTTCTTC. As protein: CASAADLDNNEQFF.

CDR3 DNA: TGTGCCTGGGTTGGACAGAACTACGAGCAGTACTTC. Its protein is CAWVGQNYEQYF. The chain recombines TRBV30 with TRBJ2-7, with D possibly matching TRBD1 (6 bases). CDR3 length: 12 residues. Trimming removed 5 bases at V and 3 bases at J, with 11 bases between. Germline CDR1 GTSNPN, CDR2 SVGIG (reference sequence).

This clonotype was seen only a few times. This rearrangement joins TRBV29-1 to TRBJ2-2; D gene unclear. The V gene's germline CDR1 is SQVTM and CDR2 ANQGSEA. The CDR3 loop spans 11 amino acids. The V end lost 4 bases, the J end lost 6 bases, and 6 bases lay between the germline ends. CDR3 sequence (DNA): TGCAGCGTTGTCCGGGCCGGGGAGCTGTTTTTT. Amino acid sequence: CSVVRAGELFF.

A single count supports this clonotype. The J gene is TRBJ2-3, the V gene TRBV27, with D unclear. CDR3 size: 13 residues. Germline CDR1 and CDR2: MNHEY and SMNVEV (reference sequence). V was cut by 2 bases and J by 2 bases, with 5 bases left in between. The CDR3 bases are TGTGCCAGCAGTTTAACAGTCACAGATACGCAGTATTTT. Its translation: CASSLTVTDTQYF.

This clonotype has just one count. The chain links TRBV5-1 to TRBJ2-3; D not certain. The V end was cut by 3 bases, the J end by 9 bases, with 8 bases between. This CDR3 has 11 residues. Germline assignment: CDR1 SGHRS and CDR2 YFSETQ. The CDR3 loop reads CASSSPPTQYF. CDR3 bases: TGCGCCAGCAGCTCGCCTCCCACGCAGTATTTT.

This chain joins TRBV20-1 and TRBJ2-3, with TRBD1 as a possible D gene (7 bases). The V and J ends lost 0 bases and 10 bases respectively, with 14 bases between them. CDR1 is DFQATT and CDR2 is SNEGSKA in the germline V gene (reference sequence). The CDR3 covers 13 residues. This chain's CDR3 is CSARDQGGRPQYF. The CDR3 DNA is TGCAGTGCTAGAGATCAGGGGGGCCGGCCGCAGTATTTT.

The V gene is TRBV9, the J gene TRBJ1-1; TRBD1 agrees at 7 bases. The CDR3 extends over 14 amino acids. Germline lookup yields CDR1 SGDLS and CDR2 YYNGEE. J lost 5 bases, V lost 3 bases, and 7 bases had no gene match. CDR3 region: CASSASTGQTEAFF. CDR3 in DNA: TGTGCCAGCAGCGCCTCGACAGGGCAAACTGAAGCTTTCTTT.

The chain employs TRBV6-5 and TRBJ2-4; unclear D gene. Germline V gene sequence: CDR1 MNHEY, CDR2 SVGAGI. The CDR3 loop spans 15 amino acids. Between the trimmed V and J ends, which lost 0 bases and 0 bases, there was a span of 6 bases. The CDR3 region is CASSYSTVAKNIQYF. CDR3 sequence (DNA): TGTGCCAGCAGTTACTCGACTGTAGCCAAAAACATTCAGTACTTC.

The chain uses TRBV7-2 and TRBJ2-3; D may be TRBD2 (6 bases). Trimming took off 1 base at V and 6 bases at J, with 11 bases between the two ends. CDR3 length equals 14 residues. Germline-derived CDR1 and CDR2 are SGHTA and FQGNSA. CDR3 in amino acids: CASSLGRGADTQYF. In nucleotides, the CDR3 is TGTGCCAGCAGCTTAGGGAGGGGAGCCGATACGCAGTATTTT.

This chain links TRBV7-2 with TRBJ1-1; no clear D. V was trimmed by 1 base and J by 0 bases, leaving 15 bases between them. The CDR3 has 17 amino acids. Per the germline V gene, CDR1 is SGHTA and CDR2 is FQGNSA. The CDR3 reads CASSLDPMAAMNTEAFF. In DNA form, the CDR3 reads TGTGCCAGCAGCTTAGATCCGATGGCCGCAATGAACACTGAAGCTTTCTTT.

On this clonotype: One junction end disagrees with the germline gene, perhaps due to a read error. The chain combines TRBV2 with TRBJ2-2, with D possibly called TRBD1 or TRBD2 (5 bases each). CDR1 and CDR2 (germline): SNHLY, FYNNEI. The CDR3 consists of 15 residues. The CDR3 DNA reads TGTGCCAGCAGAGAAGGGACCTCGAACACCGGGGAGCTGTTTTTT. Protein sequence: CASREGTSNTGELFF. Using reference TRBV2 and TRBJ2-2 for the parts outside the CDR3, the full variable domain is EPEVTQTPSHQVTQMGQEVILRCVPISNHLYFYWYRQILGQKVEFLVSFYNNEISEKSEIFDDQFSVERPDGSNFTLKIRSTKLEDSAMYFCASREGTSNTGELFFGEGSRLTVL.

Here the CDR3 DNA reads TGCAGCGTTTTTCTTGGGAACACCGGGGAGCTGTTTTTT. This translates into CSVFLGNTGELFF. The chain combines TRBV29-1 with TRBJ2-2; D is unresolved. Trimming left V 5 bases short and J 1 base short, with 8 bases between. CDR1 is SQVTM and CDR2 is ANQGSEA in the germline V gene. The CDR3 has 13 residues.

This chain joins TRBV19 and TRBJ2-3; 9 nucleotides align to TRBD1. Trimming at V came to 5 bases and at J to 3 bases, leaving 3 bases not matched to a gene. Germline V gene sequence: CDR1 LNHDA, CDR2 SQIVND (reference sequence). This CDR3 is 14 amino acids long. This CDR3 is CASSSGTGTDTQYF. The CDR3 bases are TGTGCCAGTAGTTCCGGGACAGGGACAGATACGCAGTATTTT.

V is TRBV6-2 or TRBV6-3 and J is TRBJ1-5, with 9 positions matching TRBD1. Per the germline V gene, CDR1 is MNHEY and CDR2 is SVGEGT. CDR3 length: 15 residues. With 6 bases clipped from V and 6 bases from J, the junction kept 9 bases outside the gene matches. CDR3 protein: CASSPGQGMIQPQHF. The CDR3 nucleotides are TGTGCCAGCAGCCCGGGACAGGGTATGATTCAGCCCCAGCATTTT.

The genes are TRBV20-1 and TRBJ2-1; 9 positions match TRBD2. The CDR3 has 14 amino acids. Germline CDR1 DFQATT, CDR2 SNEGSKA (reference sequence). Trimming at V came to 6 bases and at J to 2 bases, leaving 5 bases not matched to a gene. The CDR3 region is CSARGGGAYNEQFF. CDR3 nucleotide sequence: TGCAGTGCCCGGGGCGGGGGGGCCTACAATGAGCAGTTCTTC.

The genes are TRBV3-1 and TRBJ2-1; weak D call: TRBD1 (7 bases). Germline-derived CDR1 and CDR2 are LGHDT and YNNKEL (reference sequence). With 7 bases removed from V and 6 bases from J, the gap between germline ends came to 19 bases. The CDR3 runs 15 residues. CDR3 coding DNA: TGTGCCAGCACCCAGGGGGGAGGAGCAAGCAATGAGCAGTTCTTC. It yields the protein CASTQGGGASNEQFF.

The chain couples TRBV4-3 to TRBJ2-7, with no clear D. The CDR3 has 14 residues. Germline V gene data show CDR1 as LGHNA and CDR2 as YSLEER. The V end was cut by 4 bases, the J end by 1 base, with 11 bases between. The CDR3 loop is CASSLYGGSYEQYF. The CDR3 DNA reads as TGCGCCAGCAGCCTTTATGGCGGATCCTACGAGCAGTACTTC.

The V call is TRBV12-3 or TRBV12-4, the J call TRBJ1-6; D gene uncertain. This CDR3 is built from 14 residues. The germline V and J ends were trimmed by 4 bases and 0 bases, with 4 bases remaining between them. The CDR3 sequence: CASSSSSYNSPLHF. The CDR3 nucleotides are TGTGCCAGCAGTTCGAGCTCCTATAATTCACCCCTCCACTTT.

This clonotype has a handful of counts. V and J are TRBV18 and TRBJ1-1, with a weak D call TRBD1 (5 bases). V shed 6 bases and J shed 0 bases, with 11 bases lying between them. The CDR3 has 14 amino acids. Germline V lookup: CDR1 KGHSH, CDR2 LQKENI. In DNA form, the CDR3 reads TGTGCCAGCTCCCCGACAGTCATGAACACTGAAGCTTTCTTT. It encodes CASSPTVMNTEAFF.

J is TRBJ1-1 and V is TRBV14; D gene uncertain. The V gene's germline CDR1 is SGHDN and CDR2 FVKESK. V lost 0 bases and J 0 bases, leaving 8 bases between the germline ends. This CDR3 has 15 residues. The CDR3 DNA reads TGTGCCAGCAGCCAAGATCGCCTTCTGAACACTGAAGCTTTCTTT. It translates to CASSQDRLLNTEAFF.

The chain carries TRBV27 and TRBJ1-1, with D possibly being TRBD1 (5 bases). This CDR3 is built from 11 residues. V was clipped by 7 bases and J by 5 bases, with 8 bases between them. Germline lookup yields CDR1 MNHEY and CDR2 SMNVEV (reference sequence). CDR3 region: CASIGVTEAFF. For the CDR3, the DNA is TGTGCCAGCATAGGGGTGACTGAAGCTTTCTTT.